Below are 14 T cell receptor beta chains sequenced from a single sample in a study of identical twins (dated by TCRdb to between 2015 and 2016). The library relied on 5' RACE. Sequencer: Illumina HiSeq 2000. TCRdb reran the public reads through fastp at Q25 and MiXCR, keeping productive beta chains. Every distinct CDR3 protein forms one entry, paired with its most common genes and DNA. The sample has some 630,000 distinct CDR3 sequences on record, 7% to 7.5% of them singletons. About 1.5% of the sample lies in the top ten. This same sample was also part of a study on yellow fever vaccine responses in identical twins.

The specimen was PBMCs. Receptors were obtained from a woman younger than 35 in good health.

The rearrangement uses TRBV7-2 and TRBJ2-2; D may be TRBD1 or TRBD2 (6 bases each). This CDR3 is 15 amino acids long. The V and J ends lost 5 bases and 3 bases respectively, with 13 bases between them. Germline assignment: CDR1 SGHTA and CDR2 FQGNSA. CDR3 sequence: CASSTWGAHTGELFF. The CDR3 nucleotides are TGTGCCAGCAGCACCTGGGGGGCGCACACCGGGGAGCTGTTTTTT.

This clonotype showed up just a few times. The chain uses TRBV7-9 and TRBJ2-1; D is undetermined. The V and J ends lost 8 bases and 3 bases respectively, with 14 bases between them. The CDR3 has 14 residues. CDR1 is SEHNR and CDR2 is FQNEAQ in the germline V gene (reference sequence). CDR3 sequence reads: CASLRLNLYNEQFF. CDR3 nucleotide sequence: TGTGCCAGCCTGCGTTTAAACCTCTACAATGAGCAGTTCTTC.

The gene calls are TRBV29-1 and TRBJ2-3; no definite D call. Germline lookup yields CDR1 SQVTM and CDR2 ANQGSEA. V gave up 6 bases and J gave up 2 bases, with 12 bases separating them. The CDR3 sequence is 13 residues long. CDR3 DNA sequence: TGCAGCGTAGCGAGGACCCTCACAGATACGCAGTATTTT. Protein: CSVARTLTDTQYF.

The genes are TRBV6-1 and TRBJ2-1, with 7 bases identical to TRBD2. Trimming cost V 1 base and J 4 bases; bases outside gene matches: 10. CDR1 is MNHNS and CDR2 is SASEGT in the germline V gene. The CDR3 extends over 17 amino acids. The CDR3 coding sequence is TGTGCCAGCAGTGAAGGTCGAGCGGGGCTTGCGTACAATGAGCAGTTCTTC. This encodes CASSEGRAGLAYNEQFF.

This clonotype was seen only a few times. This chain links TRBV7-3 with TRBJ2-2; maybe TRBD2 (6 bases). Germline values: CDR1 SGHTA, CDR2 FQGTGA. This CDR3 is built from 13 residues. V was pared by 2 bases and J by 8 bases, with 9 bases between. This CDR3 is CASSLQREGELFF. The CDR3 nucleotides are TGTGCCAGCAGCTTACAACGGGAGGGGGAGCTGTTTTTT.

This clonotype has more than one count but fewer than ten. The chain uses TRBV28 and TRBJ2-2, with 8 bases aligning to TRBD2. Germline trimming cut 3 bases from V and 0 bases from J; bases unmatched to any gene: 12. CDR1 is MDHEN, CDR2 SYDVKM, per germline. This CDR3 spans 19 amino acids. As DNA, the CDR3 is TGTGCCAGCAGTTTTGGACGCTGGGTAGCGGGACCGAACACCGGGGAGCTGTTTTTT. Its translation is CASSFGRWVAGPNTGELFF. Supplemented by reference TRBV28 and TRBJ2-2, the full variable domain reads DVKVTQSSRYLVKRTGEKVFLECVQDMDHENMFWYRQDPGLGLRLIYFSYDVKMKEKGDIPEGYSVSREKKERFSLILESASTNQTSMYLCASSFGRWVAGPNTGELFFGEGSRLTVL.

In its sample, this clonotype was seen many times. The genes are TRBV12-3 or TRBV12-4 and TRBJ2-5; no definite D call. CDR3 length equals 13 residues. V was pared by 0 bases and J by 4 bases, with 6 bases between. The CDR3 bases are TGTGCCAGCAGTTTAGCTATCTTAGAGACCCAGTACTTC. As protein: CASSLAILETQYF.

This clonotype has just a few counts. The CDR3 bases are TGTGCCAGCAGCAGGGTTGGGAAATCGAACACCGGGGAGCTGTTTTTT. Residues: CASSRVGKSNTGELFF. The gene calls are TRBV28 and TRBJ2-2; possible D gene TRBD1, 5 bases. There are 16 residues in the CDR3. CDR1 is MDHEN and CDR2 is SYDVKM in the germline V gene. Trimming removed 6 bases from V and 0 bases from J, with 14 bases in between.

In this sample, this clonotype turned up many times. J is TRBJ2-5 and V is TRBV3-1; D possibly matches TRBD1 or TRBD2 (5 bases each). The germline V gene encodes CDR1 LGHDT and CDR2 YNNKEL (reference sequence). CDR3 length equals 15 residues. With 0 bases removed from V and 5 bases from J, the gap between germline ends came to 13 bases. CDR3 protein: CASSQEPVEGETQYF. CDR3 nucleotide sequence: TGTGCCAGCAGCCAAGAGCCAGTCGAGGGGGAGACCCAGTACTTC.

This clonotype was detected a few times. This chain links TRBV9 with TRBJ2-7, with 7 bases aligning to TRBD2. The germline V gene encodes CDR1 SGDLS and CDR2 YYNGEE. The CDR3 loop spans 16 amino acids. Trimming at V came to 4 bases and at J to 6 bases, leaving 16 bases not matched to a gene. In nucleotides, the CDR3 is TGTGCCAGCAGCCCCCAGGCGCGGGAGTCGTCTCCCGAGCAGTACTTC. Protein: CASSPQARESSPEQYF.

The chain employs TRBV29-1 and TRBJ1-1; D uncertain. CDR3 length: 10 residues. Germline CDR1 and CDR2: SQVTM and ANQGSEA. V gave up 5 bases and J gave up 7 bases, with 8 bases separating them. The CDR3, as DNA: TGCAGCGTTTTTACCCTTGAAGCTTTCTTT. Translating it yields CSVFTLEAFF.

This clonotype was seen a handful of times. The rearrangement joins TRBV7-8 to TRBJ2-7; no clear D. Germline assignment: CDR1 SGHVS and CDR2 FQNEAQ. The germline V and J ends were trimmed by 0 bases and 0 bases, with 9 bases remaining between them. The CDR3 consists of 15 residues. The CDR3 loop is CASSLAPGPSYEQYF. CDR3 DNA: TGTGCCAGCAGCTTAGCCCCGGGCCCCTCCTACGAGCAGTACTTC.

This clonotype showed up many times. The chain combines TRBV29-1 with TRBJ1-1; the D is unclear. Germline lookup yields CDR1 SQVTM and CDR2 ANQGSEA. Trimming removed 3 bases at V and 5 bases at J, with 10 bases between. This CDR3 comprises 12 residues. The CDR3 DNA follows: TGCAGCGTTGACAGTAAACAAACTGAAGCTTTCTTT. It translates to CSVDSKQTEAFF. The full variable domain, rest sourced from reference TRBV29-1 and TRBJ1-1, is SAVISQKPSRDICQRGTSLTIQCQVDSQVTMMFWYRQQPGQSLTLIATANQGSEATYESGFVIDKFPISRPNLTFSTLTVSNMSPEDSSIYLCSVDSKQTEAFFGQGTRLTVV.

The V gene is TRBV6-1, the J gene TRBJ2-6; D might be TRBD2 (6 bases). There are 16 residues in the CDR3. Germline CDR1 reads MNHNS; CDR2 reads SASEGT. Trimming left V 6 bases short and J 2 bases short, with 14 bases between. CDR3 sequence: CASSPGTFAGANVLTF. Written as DNA, the CDR3 is TGTGCCAGCAGCCCCGGGACTTTCGCTGGGGCCAACGTCCTGACTTTC.